The 25 T cell receptor beta chains given below trace back to one sample, sequenced in a study of T cells in narcolepsy. Clones were read by immunoSEQ multiplex PCR, and TCRdb kept only the in-frame ones, dropping some. This table holds around 16,000 clones, 85% to 90% found once. Material for sequencing was memory (CD45RA-) CD4+ T cells from blood. These receptor sequences come from a human donor in good health.

The rearrangement uses TRBV4-2 and TRBJ2-5; D may be TRBD2 (10 bases). CDR3 size: 19 residues. Germline V lookup: CDR1 LGHNA, CDR2 YNFKEQ. The V gene lost 4 bases and the J gene lost 5 bases, with 29 bases spanning the gap. CDR3 nucleotides: TGTGCCAGCAGCCCCCGACAGGGGGGACTAGCGTCCTTCGGGGAGACCCAGTACTTC. Encoded protein: CASSPRQGGLASFGETQYF.

The chain employs TRBV4-2 and TRBJ1-4, with 8 bases lining up with TRBD1. The germline V gene encodes CDR1 LGHNA and CDR2 YNFKEQ. V was pared by 0 bases and J by 7 bases, with 13 bases of the junction left unmatched. The CDR3 runs 18 residues. CDR3 sequence: CASSQEAQGAVGGEKLFF. In DNA form, the CDR3 reads TGTGCCAGCAGCCAAGAGGCGCAGGGGGCCGTGGGGGGTGAAAAACTGTTTTTT.

The chain has TRBV29-1 and TRBJ2-7; the match to TRBD1 covers 9 bases. V gave up 6 bases and J gave up 2 bases; unmatched junction bases: 2. CDR1 SQVTM and CDR2 ANQGSEA come from the germline V gene. This CDR3 is built from 12 residues. CDR3 sequence: CSVGTGTYEQYF. Written as DNA, the CDR3 is TGCAGCGTAGGGACAGGGACCTACGAGCAGTACTTC.

This clone was detected a few times. The sample holds other DNA sequences that translate to the same CDR3. The genes are TRBV7-6 and TRBJ1-6, with D hard to call. Germline CDR1 and CDR2: SGHVS and FNYEAQ. The V and J ends lost 2 bases and 5 bases respectively, with 7 bases between them. The CDR3 is made up of 14 amino acids. The CDR3 DNA sequence: TGTGCCAGCAGCTTAAGTGTCCATAATTCACCCCTCCACTTT. Protein product: CASSLSVHNSPLHF.

V and J are TRBV7-8 and TRBJ2-5; D may be TRBD1 (6 bases). The assigned J gene may be wrong: the sequence end matches TRBJ2-7 better. Germline assignment: CDR1 SGHVS and CDR2 FQNEAQ. The CDR3 length is 14 residues. The CDR3: CASSPHEGVYEQYF. For the CDR3, the DNA is TGTGCCAGCAGCCCCCATGAGGGGGTCTACGAGCAGTACTTC.

The chain is built from TRBV7-2 and TRBJ1-5, with D possibly matching TRBD1 (6 bases). Germline assignment: CDR1 SGHTA and CDR2 FQGNSA. V gave up 5 bases and J gave up 6 bases, with 14 bases separating them. The CDR3 sequence is 14 residues long. CDR3 bases: TGTGCCAGCAGCCAGGGGTCTCCGGGTCAGCCCCAGCATTTT. It translates to CASSQGSPGQPQHF.

This clone appeared a few times. The V and J genes are TRBV6-6 and TRBJ1-2, with a possible D match to TRBD1 (5 bases). V lost 6 bases, J lost 10 bases, and 18 bases lay in between. The germline V gene encodes CDR1 MNHNY and CDR2 SVGAGI (reference sequence). This CDR3 region has 13 residues. The DNA for the CDR3 is TGTGCCAGCAGAGAATCCAGGGCTATCGTCTACACCTTC. This codes for CASRESRAIVYTF.

This clone was seen more than once but under ten times. The rearrangement links TRBV6-1 to TRBJ2-7, with 11 bases identical to TRBD1. The germline V gene has CDR1 MNHNS and CDR2 SASEGT. After removal of 9 bases from V and 5 bases from J, the junction contained 6 bases not matched to a gene. The length of the CDR3 is 13 residues. Written as DNA, the CDR3 is TGTGCCAGTAGGACAGGGGGCCCCCACGAGCAGTACTTC. Its protein product is CASRTGGPHEQYF.

The V call is TRBV28, the J call TRBJ1-4; TRBD1 matches 9 bases. The germline gives CDR1 MDHEN, CDR2 SYDVKM. The length of the CDR3 is 15 residues. The ends lost 10 bases at V and 7 bases at J; junction bases unmatched: 13. In DNA, the CDR3 is TGTGCCACCCAGGGTCTCGGACAGGGGATTGAAAAACTGTTTTTT. It yields the protein CATQGLGQGIEKLFF.

The chain combines TRBV9 with TRBJ2-1; the match to TRBD2 covers 9 bases. CDR1 is SGDLS and CDR2 is YYNGEE in the germline V gene. V lost 7 bases, J lost 4 bases, and 15 bases stayed unmatched. This CDR3 is 17 amino acids long. The CDR3 region is CASAEGPGTSWYNEQFF. The CDR3 nucleotides are TGTGCCAGCGCGGAGGGGCCCGGGACTAGCTGGTACAATGAGCAGTTCTTC.

The chain uses TRBV6-1 and TRBJ2-7; 11 bases agree with TRBD2. Trimming took 2 bases from V and 5 from J; bases not matched to a gene: 20. The germline gives CDR1 MNHNS, CDR2 SASEGT. This CDR3 has 20 amino acids. The CDR3 is CASSENRGRVAGGPIHEQYF. In DNA form, the CDR3 reads TGTGCCAGCAGTGAAAACAGGGGGCGTGTAGCGGGAGGGCCTATCCACGAGCAGTACTTC.

The chain couples TRBV2 to TRBJ2-7; TRBD1 aligns across 10 bases. V was clipped by 7 bases and J by 3 bases; unmatched bases: 12. The CDR3 is made up of 16 amino acids. The germline V gene encodes CDR1 SNHLY and CDR2 FYNNEI. In DNA, the CDR3 is TGTGCCAGCACCAACCGAGGGGACAGGGGTGTCTACGAGCAGTACTTC. Translation gives CASTNRGDRGVYEQYF. The variable domain in full, with the rest retrieved from reference TRBV2 and TRBJ2-7, is EPEVTQTPSHQVTQMGQEVILRCVPISNHLYFYWYRQILGQKVEFLVSFYNNEISEKSEIFDDQFSVERPDGSNFTLKIRSTKLEDSAMYFCASTNRGDRGVYEQYFGPGTRLTVT.

This chain links TRBV15 with TRBJ2-1, with D maybe TRBD2 (6 bases). The germline gives CDR1 LNHNV, CDR2 YYDKDF (reference sequence). The ends were cut back, 3 bases at V and 5 bases at J, with 20 bases in the middle. CDR3 length: 17 residues. The CDR3 nucleotides read TGTGCCACCAGCAGCGGTCCCGGGGGAGCGGGCCACAATGAGCAGTTCTTC. Protein product: CATSSGPGGAGHNEQFF. Combining the CDR3 with reference TRBV15 and TRBJ2-1 gives the whole variable domain DAMVIQNPRYQVTQFGKPVTLSCSQTLNHNVMYWYQQKSSQAPKLLFHYYDKDFNNEADTPDNFQSRRPNTSFCFLDIRSPGLGDTAMYLCATSSGPGGAGHNEQFFGPGTRLTVL.

This chain links TRBV4-3 with TRBJ2-7, with no clear D. V lost 0 bases to trimming and J lost 4 bases, with 10 bases between them. Germline CDR1 and CDR2: LGHNA and YSLEER. There are 14 residues in the CDR3. Here the CDR3 DNA reads TGCGCCAGCAGCCAAGATCTTTGGAGTTACGAGCAGTACTTC. Residues: CASSQDLWSYEQYF.

This chain connects TRBV6-6 to TRBJ2-7, with a tentative D call TRBD2 (6 bases). Germline-derived CDR1 and CDR2 are MNHNY and SVGAGI (reference sequence). Trimming shortened V by 0 bases and J by 0 bases, and 6 bases separated the two germline ends. The CDR3 is 14 residues long. CDR3 DNA sequence: TGTGCCAGCAGTTACTCGACTAGCTCCTACGAGCAGTACTTC. Translated, it gives CASSYSTSSYEQYF.

The chain carries TRBV15 and TRBJ2-1; D gene uncertain. The CDR3 runs to 17 residues. CDR1 and CDR2 (germline): LNHNV, YYDKDF (reference sequence). Trimming removed 5 bases at V and 4 bases at J, with 21 bases between. CDR3 sequence (DNA): TGTGCCACCAGCCCAATTCCCAGGCCGCCTAAATACAATGAGCAGTTCTTC. It codes for CATSPIPRPPKYNEQFF.

The gene calls are TRBV30 and TRBJ1-5; D is undetermined. Germline loops: CDR1 GTSNPN, CDR2 SVGIG (reference sequence). V shed 0 bases and J shed 3 bases, with 9 bases lying between them. This CDR3 region has 14 residues. Here the CDR3 reads CAWSVGGLNQPQHF. In DNA form, the CDR3 reads TGTGCCTGGAGTGTCGGAGGGCTCAATCAGCCCCAGCATTTT.

The chain uses TRBV30 and TRBJ1-6; a weak D match, TRBD1 (6 bases). The V gene lost 0 bases and the J gene lost 7 bases, with 10 bases spanning the gap. Germline V gene sequence: CDR1 GTSNPN, CDR2 SVGIG (reference sequence). The CDR3 contains 14 residues. In DNA, the CDR3 is TGTGCCTGGAGTGTACGGGACAAAAATTCACCCCTCCACTTT. Encoded protein: CAWSVRDKNSPLHF.

This chain connects TRBV9 to TRBJ2-2; no firm D call. There are 14 residues in the CDR3. Germline V gene data show CDR1 as SGDLS and CDR2 as YYNGEE. With 0 bases removed from V and 6 bases from J, the gap between germline ends came to 9 bases. The CDR3 coding sequence is TGTGCCAGCAGCGTAGTGAGTGGGGCCGGGGAGCTGTTTTTT. As protein: CASSVVSGAGELFF.

The chain carries TRBV30 and TRBJ2-7, with D possibly TRBD1 on 6 matching bases. Germline V gene data show CDR1 as GTSNPN and CDR2 as SVGIG (reference sequence). The CDR3 is 12 amino acids. V gave up 1 base and J gave up 6 bases, with 10 bases separating them. The CDR3 here is CAWSAGVGEQYF. The CDR3 coding sequence is TGTGCCTGGAGTGCAGGGGTTGGCGAGCAGTACTTC.

The rearrangement uses TRBV25-1 and TRBJ2-3, with D unresolved. V was trimmed by 1 base and J by 1 base, leaving 9 bases between them. CDR3 length: 15 residues. CDR1 is MGHDK, CDR2 SYGVNS, per germline. The DNA for the CDR3 is TGTGCCAGCAGTGAATGGCACGGCCGCACAGATACGCAGTATTTT. This sequence encodes CASSEWHGRTDTQYF.

In this sample, this clone turned up a few times. The chain couples TRBV2 to TRBJ2-2, with a weak D call TRBD1 (5 bases). Trimming pared 11 bases from V and 2 bases from J, leaving 15 bases between. The germline V gene encodes CDR1 SNHLY and CDR2 FYNNEI. This CDR3 is built from 14 residues. This CDR3 reads CAGARQINTGELFF. CDR3 bases: TGTGCCGGCGCCCGACAGATAAACACCGGGGAGCTGTTTTTT.

This clone came up once. The chain carries TRBV6-5 and TRBJ2-5, with D maybe TRBD2 (6 bases). Trimming removed 0 bases from V and 4 bases from J, with 12 bases in between. Looked up from germline, CDR1 is MNHEY and CDR2 is SVGAGI. The CDR3 runs 15 residues. The chain's CDR3 is CASSYSIGSGETQYF. The CDR3 nucleotides are TGTGCCAGCAGTTACTCGATTGGTAGCGGAGAGACCCAGTACTTC.

This clone was counted once. This chain links TRBV7-2 with TRBJ2-4; D is undetermined. Germline loops: CDR1 SGHTA, CDR2 FQGNSA. The CDR3 loop spans 14 amino acids. V was pared by 3 bases and J by 0 bases, with 6 bases between. The CDR3 nucleotides read TGTGCCAGCAGCTTTCTGAGAGCCAAAAACATTCAGTACTTC. Translating gives CASSFLRAKNIQYF. Filled out from reference TRBV7-2 and TRBJ2-4, the complete variable domain reads GAGVSQSPSNKVTEKGKDVELRCDPISGHTALYWYRQSLGQGLEFLIYFQGNSAPDKSGLPSDRFSAERTGGSVSTLTIQRTQQEDSAVYLCASSFLRAKNIQYFGAGTRLSVL.

The chain joins TRBV19 to TRBJ1-5; D is undetermined. The CDR3 loop spans 17 amino acids. CDR1 and CDR2 from the germline V gene are LNHDA and SQIVND (reference sequence). V gave up 0 bases and J gave up 7 bases, with 19 bases separating them. The CDR3: CASSIDRAGLASQPQHF. The CDR3 nucleotides are TGTGCCAGTAGTATAGATCGGGCGGGGTTAGCTTCCCAGCCCCAGCATTTT.